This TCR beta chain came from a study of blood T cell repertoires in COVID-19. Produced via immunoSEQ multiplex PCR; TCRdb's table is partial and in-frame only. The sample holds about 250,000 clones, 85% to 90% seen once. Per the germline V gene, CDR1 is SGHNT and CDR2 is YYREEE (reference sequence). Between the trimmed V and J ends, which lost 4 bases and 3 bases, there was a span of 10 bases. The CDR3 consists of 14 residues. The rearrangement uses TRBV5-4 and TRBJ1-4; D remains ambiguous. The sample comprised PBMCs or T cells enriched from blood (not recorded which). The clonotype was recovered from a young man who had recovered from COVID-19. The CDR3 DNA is TGTGCCAGCAGCGCAGCGGGCCCTAATGAAAAACTGTTTTTT. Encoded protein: CASSAAGPNEKLFF.